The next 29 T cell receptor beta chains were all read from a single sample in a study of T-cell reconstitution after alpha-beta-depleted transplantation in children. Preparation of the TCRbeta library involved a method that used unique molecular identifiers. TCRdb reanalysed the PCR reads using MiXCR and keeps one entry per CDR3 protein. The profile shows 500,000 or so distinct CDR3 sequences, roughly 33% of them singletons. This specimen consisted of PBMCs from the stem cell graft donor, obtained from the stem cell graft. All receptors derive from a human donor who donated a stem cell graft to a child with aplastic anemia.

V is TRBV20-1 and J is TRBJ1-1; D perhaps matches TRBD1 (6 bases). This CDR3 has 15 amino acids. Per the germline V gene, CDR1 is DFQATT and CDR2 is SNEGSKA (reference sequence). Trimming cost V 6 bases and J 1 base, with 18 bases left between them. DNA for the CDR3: TGCAGTGCCTCGCGGGGGGCGCGACGGAACACTGAAGCTTTCTTT. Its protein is CSASRGARRNTEAFF.

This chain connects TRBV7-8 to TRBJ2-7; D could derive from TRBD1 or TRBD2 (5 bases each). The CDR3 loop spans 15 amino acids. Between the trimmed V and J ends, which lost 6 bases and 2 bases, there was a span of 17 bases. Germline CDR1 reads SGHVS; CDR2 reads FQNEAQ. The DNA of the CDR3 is TGTGCCAGCAGGTTTAGAGGGGTGACTCCCTACGAGCAGTACTTC. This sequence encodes CASRFRGVTPYEQYF. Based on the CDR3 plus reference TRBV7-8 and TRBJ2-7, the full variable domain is GAGVSQSPRYKVAKRGQDVALRCDPISGHVSLFWYQQALGQGPEFLTYFQNEAQLDKSGLPSDRFFAERPEGSVSTLKIQRTQQEDSAVYLCASRFRGVTPYEQYFGPGTRLTVT.

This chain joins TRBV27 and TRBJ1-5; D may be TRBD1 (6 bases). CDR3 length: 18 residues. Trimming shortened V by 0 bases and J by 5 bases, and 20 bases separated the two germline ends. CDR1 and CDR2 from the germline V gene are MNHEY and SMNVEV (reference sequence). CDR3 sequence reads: CASSLSIGQGGGYQPQHF. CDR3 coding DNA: TGTGCCAGCAGTTTATCGATAGGGCAGGGAGGGGGATATCAGCCCCAGCATTTT.

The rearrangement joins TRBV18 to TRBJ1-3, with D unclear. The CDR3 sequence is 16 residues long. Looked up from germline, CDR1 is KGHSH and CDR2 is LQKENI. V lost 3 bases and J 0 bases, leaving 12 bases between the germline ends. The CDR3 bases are TGTGCCAGCTCACCCTTAGACACCGACTCTGGAAACACCATATATTTT. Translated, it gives CASSPLDTDSGNTIYF.

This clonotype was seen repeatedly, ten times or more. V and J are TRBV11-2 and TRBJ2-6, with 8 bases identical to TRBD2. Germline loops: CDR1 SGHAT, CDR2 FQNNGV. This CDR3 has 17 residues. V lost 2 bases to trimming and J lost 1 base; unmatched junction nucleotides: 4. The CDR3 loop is CASSLFERESGANVLTF. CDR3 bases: TGTGCCAGCAGCTTATTTGAGCGGGAGTCTGGGGCCAACGTCCTGACTTTC.

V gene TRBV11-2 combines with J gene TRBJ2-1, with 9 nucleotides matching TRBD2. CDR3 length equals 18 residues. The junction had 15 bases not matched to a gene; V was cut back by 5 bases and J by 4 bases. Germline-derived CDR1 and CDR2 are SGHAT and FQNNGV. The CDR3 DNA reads TGTGCCAGCAGCCCAGAGGGGGTTTGGCGGGAGGGTTACAATGAGCAGTTCTTC. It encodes CASSPEGVWREGYNEQFF.

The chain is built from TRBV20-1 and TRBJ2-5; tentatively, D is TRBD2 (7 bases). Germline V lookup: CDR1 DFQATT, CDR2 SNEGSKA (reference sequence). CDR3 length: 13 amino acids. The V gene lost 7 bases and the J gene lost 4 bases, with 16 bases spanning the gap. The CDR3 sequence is CSVTGGSLETQYF. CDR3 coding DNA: TGCAGTGTAACGGGGGGCAGCCTAGAGACCCAGTACTTC.

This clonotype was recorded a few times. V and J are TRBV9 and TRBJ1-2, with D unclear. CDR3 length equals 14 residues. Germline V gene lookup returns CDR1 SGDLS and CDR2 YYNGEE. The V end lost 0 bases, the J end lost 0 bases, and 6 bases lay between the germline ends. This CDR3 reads CASSVVSANYGYTF. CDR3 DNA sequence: TGTGCCAGCAGCGTAGTTTCGGCTAACTATGGCTACACCTTC.

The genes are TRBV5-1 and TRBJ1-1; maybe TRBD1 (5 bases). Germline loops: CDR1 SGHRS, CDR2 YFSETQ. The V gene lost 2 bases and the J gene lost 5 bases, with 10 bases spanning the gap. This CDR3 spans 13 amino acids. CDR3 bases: TGCGCCAGCAGCTTCCGGGGGTCTACTGAAGCTTTCTTT. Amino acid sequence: CASSFRGSTEAFF.

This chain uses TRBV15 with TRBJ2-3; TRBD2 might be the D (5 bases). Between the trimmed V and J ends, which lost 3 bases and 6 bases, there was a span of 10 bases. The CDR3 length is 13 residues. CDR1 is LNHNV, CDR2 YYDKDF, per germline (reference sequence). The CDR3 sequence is CATSSASHDTQYF. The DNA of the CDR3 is TGTGCCACCAGCAGCGCTAGCCACGATACGCAGTATTTT. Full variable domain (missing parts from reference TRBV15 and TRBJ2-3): DAMVIQNPRYQVTQFGKPVTLSCSQTLNHNVMYWYQQKSSQAPKLLFHYYDKDFNNEADTPDNFQSRRPNTSFCFLDIRSPGLGDTAMYLCATSSASHDTQYFGPGTRLTVL.

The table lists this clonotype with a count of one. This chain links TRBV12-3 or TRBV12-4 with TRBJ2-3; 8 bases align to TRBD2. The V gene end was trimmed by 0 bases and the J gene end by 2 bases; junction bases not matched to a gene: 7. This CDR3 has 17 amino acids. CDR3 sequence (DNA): TGTGCCAGCAGTTTAGCGCCGCTAGCGGGTCTCACAGATACGCAGTATTTT. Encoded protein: CASSLAPLAGLTDTQYF.

In DNA, the CDR3 is TGTGCCAGCAGTGAAATCCACAGGGGGCTTGAAAAACTGTTTTTT. It encodes CASSEIHRGLEKLFF. This rearrangement joins TRBV25-1 to TRBJ1-4; 9 bases align to TRBD1. The CDR3 sequence is 15 residues long. After removal of 2 bases from V and 7 bases from J, the junction contained 5 bases not matched to a gene. CDR1 is MGHDK, CDR2 SYGVNS, per germline.

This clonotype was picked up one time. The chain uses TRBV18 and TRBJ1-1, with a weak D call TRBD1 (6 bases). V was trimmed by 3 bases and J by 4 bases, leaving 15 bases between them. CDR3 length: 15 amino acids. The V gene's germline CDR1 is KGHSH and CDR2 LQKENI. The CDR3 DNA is TGTGCCAGCTCACCCCCCTTCACAGGGAGCACTGAAGCTTTCTTT. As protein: CASSPPFTGSTEAFF.

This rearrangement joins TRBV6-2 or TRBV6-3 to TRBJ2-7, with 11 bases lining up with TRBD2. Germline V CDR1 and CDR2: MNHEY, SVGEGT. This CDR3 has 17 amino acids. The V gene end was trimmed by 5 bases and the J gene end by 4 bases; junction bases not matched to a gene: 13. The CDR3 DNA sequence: TGTGCCAGCAGTCTCACTCTTACCGGGACTAGCGGATACGAGCAGTACTTC. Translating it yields CASSLTLTGTSGYEQYF.

The CDR3 region has the DNA TGTGCCAGCAGCCAACGAACTAGCGGGAGTATTGATACGCAGTATTTT. Translated, it gives CASSQRTSGSIDTQYF. The genes are TRBV3-1 and TRBJ2-3; 11 nucleotides agree with TRBD2. Unmatched junction bases numbered 7, after V lost 2 bases and J lost 6 bases. CDR1 and CDR2 (germline): LGHDT, YNNKEL (reference sequence). CDR3 length: 16 amino acids.

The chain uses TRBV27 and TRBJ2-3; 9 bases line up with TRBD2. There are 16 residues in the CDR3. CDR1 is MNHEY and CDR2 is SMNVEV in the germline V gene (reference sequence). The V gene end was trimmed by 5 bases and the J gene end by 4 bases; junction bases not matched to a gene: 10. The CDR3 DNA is TGTGCCAGCAGTCTGTTTATAGCGGGAGTCCCAGATACGCAGTATTTT. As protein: CASSLFIAGVPDTQYF.

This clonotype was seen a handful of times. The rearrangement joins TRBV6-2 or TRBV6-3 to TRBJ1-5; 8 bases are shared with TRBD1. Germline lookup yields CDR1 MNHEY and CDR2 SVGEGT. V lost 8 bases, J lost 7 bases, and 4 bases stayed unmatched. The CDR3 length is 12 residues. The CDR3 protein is CASDQGAQPQHF. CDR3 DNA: TGTGCCAGCGACCAGGGGGCCCAGCCCCAGCATTTT.

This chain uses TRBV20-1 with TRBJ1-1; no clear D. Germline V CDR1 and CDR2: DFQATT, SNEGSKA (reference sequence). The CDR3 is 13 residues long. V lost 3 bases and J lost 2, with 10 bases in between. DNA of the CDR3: TGCAGTGCTAGCCGGGGTTACAACACTGAAGCTTTCTTT. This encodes CSASRGYNTEAFF.

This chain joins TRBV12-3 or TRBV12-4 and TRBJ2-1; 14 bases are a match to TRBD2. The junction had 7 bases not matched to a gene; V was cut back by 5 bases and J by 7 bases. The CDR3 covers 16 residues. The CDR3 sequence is CASSPRTSGRWNEQFF. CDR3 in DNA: TGTGCCAGCAGTCCGAGGACTAGCGGGAGGTGGAATGAGCAGTTCTTC.

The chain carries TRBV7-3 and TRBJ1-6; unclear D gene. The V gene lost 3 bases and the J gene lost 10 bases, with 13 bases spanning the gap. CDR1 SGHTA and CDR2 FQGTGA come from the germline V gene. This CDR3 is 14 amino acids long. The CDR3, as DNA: TGTGCCAGCAGCTTGTGGCAGGAAGGGTCACCCCTCCACTTT. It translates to CASSLWQEGSPLHF.

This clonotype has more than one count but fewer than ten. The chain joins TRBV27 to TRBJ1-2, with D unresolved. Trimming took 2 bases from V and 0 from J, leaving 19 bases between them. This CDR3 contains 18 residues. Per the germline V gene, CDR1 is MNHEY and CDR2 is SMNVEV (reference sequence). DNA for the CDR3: TGTGCCAGCAGTTTAAAGTGGGAGGGCGGCTCTACTAACTATGGCTACACCTTC. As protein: CASSLKWEGGSTNYGYTF.

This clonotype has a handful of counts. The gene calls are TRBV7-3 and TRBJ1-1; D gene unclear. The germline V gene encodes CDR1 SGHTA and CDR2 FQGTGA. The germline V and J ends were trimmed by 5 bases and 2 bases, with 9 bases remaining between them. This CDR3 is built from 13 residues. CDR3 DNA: TGTGCCAGCAGCCCACTGAGAAACACTGAAGCTTTCTTT. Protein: CASSPLRNTEAFF.

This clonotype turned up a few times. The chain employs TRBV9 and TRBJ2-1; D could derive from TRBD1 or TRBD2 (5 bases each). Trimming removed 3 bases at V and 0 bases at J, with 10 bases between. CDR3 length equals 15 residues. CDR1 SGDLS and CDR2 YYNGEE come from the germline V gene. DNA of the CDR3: TGTGCCAGCAGCGGGGGACCGACCTCCTACAATGAGCAGTTCTTC. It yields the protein CASSGGPTSYNEQFF.

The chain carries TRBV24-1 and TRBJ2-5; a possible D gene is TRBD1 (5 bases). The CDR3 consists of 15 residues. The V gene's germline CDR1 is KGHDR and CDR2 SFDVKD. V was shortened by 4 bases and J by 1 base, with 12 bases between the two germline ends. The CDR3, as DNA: TGTGCCACCAGTGACACCAGGGTAGTCCAAGAGACCCAGTACTTC. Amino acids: CATSDTRVVQETQYF.

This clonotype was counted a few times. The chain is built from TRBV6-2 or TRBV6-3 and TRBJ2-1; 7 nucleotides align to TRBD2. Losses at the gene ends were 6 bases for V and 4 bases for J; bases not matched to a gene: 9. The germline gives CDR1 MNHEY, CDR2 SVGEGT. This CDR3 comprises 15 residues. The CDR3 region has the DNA TGTGCCAGCAGAGCGGGGAGTCTAGCGTACAATGAGCAGTTCTTC. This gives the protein CASRAGSLAYNEQFF.

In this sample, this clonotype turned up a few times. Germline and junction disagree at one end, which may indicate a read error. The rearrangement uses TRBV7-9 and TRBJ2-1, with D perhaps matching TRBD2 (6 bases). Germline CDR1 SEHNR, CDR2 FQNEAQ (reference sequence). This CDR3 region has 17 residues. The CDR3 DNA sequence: TGTGCCACAGACGGGGGTGCCGGGGCTAGTATGACCTACGCTCTAACCTTC. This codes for CATDGGAGASMTYALTF.

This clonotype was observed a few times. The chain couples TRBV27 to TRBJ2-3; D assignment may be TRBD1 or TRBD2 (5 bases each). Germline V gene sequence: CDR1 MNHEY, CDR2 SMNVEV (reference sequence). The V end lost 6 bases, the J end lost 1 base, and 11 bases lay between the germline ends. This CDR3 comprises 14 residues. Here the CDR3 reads CASRGTSRTDTQYF. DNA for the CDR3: TGTGCCAGCAGGGGGACGTCCCGCACAGATACGCAGTATTTT.

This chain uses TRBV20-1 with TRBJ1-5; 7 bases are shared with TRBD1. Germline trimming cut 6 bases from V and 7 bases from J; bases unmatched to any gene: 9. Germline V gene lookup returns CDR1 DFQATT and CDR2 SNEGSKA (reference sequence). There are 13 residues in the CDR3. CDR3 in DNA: TGCAGTGCGAGACAGGGTTACGGCCAGCCCCAGCATTTT. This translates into CSARQGYGQPQHF.

The CDR3 sequence is CASSLAGSTDQETQYF. The CDR3 nucleotides are TGCGCCAGCAGCTTGGCCGGCAGTACAGATCAAGAGACCCAGTACTTC. The rearrangement links TRBV5-1 to TRBJ2-5; D uncertain. V was shortened by 0 bases and J by 2 bases, with 14 bases between the two germline ends. The CDR3 is 16 amino acids. Germline lookup yields CDR1 SGHRS and CDR2 YFSETQ.